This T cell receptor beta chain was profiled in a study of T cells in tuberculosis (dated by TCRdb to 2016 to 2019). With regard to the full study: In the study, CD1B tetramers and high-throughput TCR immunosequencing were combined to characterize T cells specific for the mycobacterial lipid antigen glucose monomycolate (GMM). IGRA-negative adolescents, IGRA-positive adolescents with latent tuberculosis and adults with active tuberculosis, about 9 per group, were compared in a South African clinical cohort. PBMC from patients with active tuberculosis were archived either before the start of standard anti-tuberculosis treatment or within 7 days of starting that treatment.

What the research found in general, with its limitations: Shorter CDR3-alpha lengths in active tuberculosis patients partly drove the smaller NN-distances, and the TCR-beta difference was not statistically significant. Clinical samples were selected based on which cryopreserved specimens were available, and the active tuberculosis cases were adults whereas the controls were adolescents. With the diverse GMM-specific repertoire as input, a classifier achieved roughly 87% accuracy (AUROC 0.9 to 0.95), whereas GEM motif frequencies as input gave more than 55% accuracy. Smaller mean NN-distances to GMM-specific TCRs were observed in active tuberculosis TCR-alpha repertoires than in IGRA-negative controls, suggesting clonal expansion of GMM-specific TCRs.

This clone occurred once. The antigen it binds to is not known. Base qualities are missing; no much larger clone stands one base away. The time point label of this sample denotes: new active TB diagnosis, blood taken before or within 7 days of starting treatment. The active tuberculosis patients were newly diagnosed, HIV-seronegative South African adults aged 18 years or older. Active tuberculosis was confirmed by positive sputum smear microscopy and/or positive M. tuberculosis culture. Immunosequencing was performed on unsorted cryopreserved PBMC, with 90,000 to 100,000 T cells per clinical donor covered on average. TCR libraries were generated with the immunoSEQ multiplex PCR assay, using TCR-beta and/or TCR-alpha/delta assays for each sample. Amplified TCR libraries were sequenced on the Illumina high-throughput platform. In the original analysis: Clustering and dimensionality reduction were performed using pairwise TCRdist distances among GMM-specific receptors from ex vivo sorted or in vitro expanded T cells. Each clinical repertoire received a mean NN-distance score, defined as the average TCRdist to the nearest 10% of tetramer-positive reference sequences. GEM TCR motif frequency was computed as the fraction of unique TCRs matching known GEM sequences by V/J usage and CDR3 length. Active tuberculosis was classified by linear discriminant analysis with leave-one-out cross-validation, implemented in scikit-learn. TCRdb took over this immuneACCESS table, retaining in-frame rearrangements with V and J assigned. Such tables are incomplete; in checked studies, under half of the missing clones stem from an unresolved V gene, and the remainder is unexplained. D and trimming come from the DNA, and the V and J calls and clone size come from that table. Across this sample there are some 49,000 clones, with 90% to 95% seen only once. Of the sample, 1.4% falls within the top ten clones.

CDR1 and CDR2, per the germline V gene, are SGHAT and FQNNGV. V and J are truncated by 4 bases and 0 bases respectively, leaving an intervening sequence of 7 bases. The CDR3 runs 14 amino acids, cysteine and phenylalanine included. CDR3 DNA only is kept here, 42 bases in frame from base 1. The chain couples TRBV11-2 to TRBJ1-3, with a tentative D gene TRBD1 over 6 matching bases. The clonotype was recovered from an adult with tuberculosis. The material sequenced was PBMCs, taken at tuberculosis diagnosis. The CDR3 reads CASSSGASGNTIYF. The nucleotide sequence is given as TGTGCCAGCAGCTCAGGGGCCTCTGGAAACACCATATATTTT.